The TCR beta chain described here comes from a study of identical twins (dated by TCRdb to about 2016). With regard to the full study: To test whether fetal clonotypes persist, this study deep-sequenced TCR alpha and beta repertoires from monozygotic twins, from unrelated adults of various ages, and from cord blood. Replicate twin experiments were performed at different times using different library preparation protocols to rule out contamination.

Study-wide conclusions, independent of this receptor: Because the same donors could not be followed over many years, conclusions were based on cross-sectional statistical analysis. Invariant T cells such as MAIT and iNKT could partly confound zero-insertion analyses, although diverse VJ usage argued against such confounding for most clonotypes. Compared with coincidental sharing between unrelated individuals, out-of-frame TCR alpha sequences shared between twins showed an excess of sequences with low generation probability. Out-of-frame TCR alpha sharing in monozygotic twins was systematically underestimated by recombination models, whereas sharing between unrelated individuals was in agreement with the recombination models. Fewer insertions were carried by abundant cord blood beta clonotypes; a weaker similar trend was observed in young adult naive repertoires, while no such trend was observed in memory repertoires. The excess sharing between twins in beta out-of-frame sequences was weaker because fewer shared sequences reduced the signal-to-noise ratio.

The library was generated by 5' RACE. Sequencing took place on an Illumina HiSeq 2000. Template switching introduced a universal primer binding site; the final cDNA contained a unique molecular identifier, enabling accurate counting of TCR cDNA molecules. First-strand cDNA for TCR alpha and beta chains was synthesized from specific primers in the conserved constant-segment region. Each cDNA library was double barcoded, with a SMART-Mk sample barcode plus Illumina barcodes, to control for contamination. Two successive PCR steps introduced TruSeq adapter sequences along with Illumina sample barcodes. TCR alpha and beta cDNA libraries were sequenced on the Illumina HiSeq platform with custom primers. Turning to the authors' computational methods: MiGEC processed the raw reads to extract unique molecular identifiers, while MiXCR was used to determine the CDR3 positions. For each individual, recombination models were inferred using an EM algorithm with the repgenHMM and IGoR tools. Shared clonotypes were analyzed with the tcR package in R, and sharing was normalized by the product of cloneset sizes. To study raw recombination free of thymic and clonal selection effects, out-of-frame nonproductive sequences were analyzed. TCRdb reanalyzed the raw reads on its own, using fastp at Q25 for trimming and MiXCR for clone calling, and kept in-frame beta chains. A single entry per CDR3 protein holds the most common genes and DNA from its merged rows. The V and J calls were not made by the authors but by TCRdb's processing. In this sample the table shows around 1.7 million distinct CDR3 sequences, around 33% of which occur a single time. The top ten clones comprise less than 0.35% of the sample.

CDR1 is given as ENHRY and CDR2 as SYGVKD, both from the germline V gene. V drops 10 bases and J drops 1 base, leaving 8 bases in between. CDR3 length: 11 amino acids, cysteine to phenylalanine. This entry keeps only the CDR3 DNA: 33 bases, framed from base 1. Every donor in the study was a healthy Caucasian. Many counts were recorded for this clonotype. Its antigen is not yet known. No much larger clonotype is one base removed from it; base qualities were not supplied. This TCR was recovered from a newborn girl in good health. The V and J genes are TRBV10-3 and TRBJ2-7; no confident D gene assignment can be made. The sample was cord blood. The nucleotide sequence reads TGTGCCAACGGACCATCCTACGAGCAGTACTTC. Protein translation: CANGPSYEQYF.